This T cell receptor beta chain is from a study of T-cell memory formation after mild COVID-19. TCR alpha and TCR beta cDNA libraries carrying sample barcodes and UMIs came from 5'RACE with constant-segment primers. Via MiXCR, TCRdb re-called the 5' RACE reads, giving one row per CDR3 protein. The table records some 64,000 distinct CDR3 sequences, about a tenth of them present only once. Study results and caveats: For second-wave clones that peaked at day 37, SARS-CoV-2 specificity went unverified.

The CDR3 is 17 amino acids. The V gene's germline CDR1 is SGHRS and CDR2 YFSETQ. The germline V and J ends were trimmed by 0 bases and 0 bases, with 15 bases remaining between them. On this clonotype itself: Its specificity is not known.

Material: PBMCs or a T cell subset sorted from them (not recorded which). The chain links TRBV5-1 to TRBJ1-1; tentatively, D is TRBD1 (6 bases). This TCR derives from a man aged 18 to 29 who had mild COVID-19 (a few samples of this study predate the infection). Cell type and time point are not known. CDR3: CASSLAWGAGMNTEAFF. DNA for the CDR3: TGCGCCAGCAGCTTGGCCTGGGGGGCGGGGATGAACACTGAAGCTTTCTTT.